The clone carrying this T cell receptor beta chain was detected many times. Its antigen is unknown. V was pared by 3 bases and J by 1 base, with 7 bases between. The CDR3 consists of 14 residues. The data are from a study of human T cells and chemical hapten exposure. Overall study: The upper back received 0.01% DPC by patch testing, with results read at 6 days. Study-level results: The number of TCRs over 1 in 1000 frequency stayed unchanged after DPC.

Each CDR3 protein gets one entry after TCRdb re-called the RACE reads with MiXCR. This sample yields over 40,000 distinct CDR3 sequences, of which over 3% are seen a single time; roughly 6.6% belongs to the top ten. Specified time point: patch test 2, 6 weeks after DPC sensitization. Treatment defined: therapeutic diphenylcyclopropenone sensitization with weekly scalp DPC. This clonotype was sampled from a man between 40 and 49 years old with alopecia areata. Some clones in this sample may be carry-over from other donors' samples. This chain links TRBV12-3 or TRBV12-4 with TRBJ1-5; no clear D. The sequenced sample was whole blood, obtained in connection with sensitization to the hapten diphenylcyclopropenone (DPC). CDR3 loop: CASSLAQSNQPQHF. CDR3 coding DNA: TGTGCCAGCAGTTTGGCCCAGAGCAATCAGCCCCAGCATTTT.